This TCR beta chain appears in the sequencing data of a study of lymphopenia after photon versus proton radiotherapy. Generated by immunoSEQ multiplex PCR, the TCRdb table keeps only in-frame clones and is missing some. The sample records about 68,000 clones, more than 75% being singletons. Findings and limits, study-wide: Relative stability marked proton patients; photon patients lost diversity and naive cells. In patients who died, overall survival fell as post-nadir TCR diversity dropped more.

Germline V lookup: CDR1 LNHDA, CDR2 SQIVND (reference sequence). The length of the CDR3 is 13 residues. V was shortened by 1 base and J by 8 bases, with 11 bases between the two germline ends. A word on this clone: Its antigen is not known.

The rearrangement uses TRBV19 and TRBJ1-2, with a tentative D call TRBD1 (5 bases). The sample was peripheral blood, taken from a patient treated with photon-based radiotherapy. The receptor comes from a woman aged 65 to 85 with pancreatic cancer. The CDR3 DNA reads TGTGCCAGTAGTATAGTGGAAAAGGGGGGCTACACCTTC. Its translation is CASSIVEKGGYTF.